What follows are 20 T cell receptor beta chains derived from one specimen sequenced in a study of T-cell reconstitution after alpha-beta-depleted transplantation in children. TCRbeta library construction was performed incorporating unique molecular identifiers. MiXCR, applied by TCRdb to the PCR reads, yields one record per CDR3 protein. The table lists 300,000 or so distinct CDR3 sequences, about a quarter of them singletons. The starting material was PBMCs, mostly from graft donor cells, obtained 180 days after TCRalphabeta/CD19-depleted stem cell transplant. The receptor source for this set is a male patient between 5 and 17 years old who had a stem cell transplant for acute lymphoblastic leukemia, so the T cells may come from the graft donor.

The chain's CDR3 is CASSLAQGATNEKLFF. CDR3 DNA sequence: TGTGCCAGCAGCTTAGCACAGGGCGCCACTAATGAAAAACTGTTTTTT. The rearrangement links TRBV11-2 to TRBJ1-4; TRBD1 might be the D (6 bases). With 1 base removed from V and 2 bases from J, the gap between germline ends came to 11 bases. The CDR3 contains 16 residues. Germline V gene lookup returns CDR1 SGHAT and CDR2 FQNNGV.

The chain carries TRBV2 and TRBJ2-1, with TRBD2 matching over 9 bases. Trimming took 3 bases from V and 0 from J; bases not matched to a gene: 9. CDR1 and CDR2 (germline): SNHLY, FYNNEI. The CDR3 is 18 amino acids. CDR3: CASSDFSSGVISYNEQFF. CDR3 nucleotide sequence: TGTGCCAGCAGTGATTTTTCTAGCGGGGTCATCTCCTACAATGAGCAGTTCTTC.

The chain uses TRBV20-1 and TRBJ2-7; TRBD1 is a possible D gene (6 bases). Per the germline V gene, CDR1 is DFQATT and CDR2 is SNEGSKA (reference sequence). Trimming removed 3 bases at V and 1 base at J, with 16 bases between. The CDR3 extends over 15 amino acids. The CDR3 reads CSASSPQGLSYEQYF. For the CDR3, the DNA is TGCAGTGCTAGTTCCCCGCAGGGGTTATCCTACGAGCAGTACTTC.

Many counts were recorded for this clonotype. Here the CDR3 reads CASSTRRTNQPQHF. As DNA, the CDR3 is TGTGCCAGCAGTACTAGACGGACCAATCAGCCCCAGCATTTT. The J gene is TRBJ1-5, the V gene TRBV27; D not certain. CDR3 size: 14 residues. Germline CDR1 reads MNHEY; CDR2 reads SMNVEV (reference sequence). Trimming stripped 5 bases from V and 3 bases from J, with 11 bases between.

This clonotype was counted only a few times. The chain employs TRBV29-1 and TRBJ2-2, with D perhaps TRBD1 (6 bases). Trimming left V 6 bases short and J 7 bases short, with 18 bases between. Germline CDR1 and CDR2: SQVTM and ANQGSEA. CDR3 size: 14 residues. The CDR3 is CSVGSWGLDGELFF. The CDR3 DNA is TGCAGCGTGGGTAGTTGGGGGCTGGACGGGGAGCTGTTTTTT.

In this sample, this clonotype turned up a few times. The chain links TRBV9 to TRBJ2-2; 9 positions agree with TRBD2. After removal of 4 bases from V and 4 bases from J, the junction contained 14 bases not matched to a gene. Germline lookup yields CDR1 SGDLS and CDR2 YYNGEE. This CDR3 comprises 18 residues. This CDR3 is CASSPLRGLAGTTGELFF. The CDR3 region has the DNA TGTGCCAGCAGCCCCCTTAGAGGGCTAGCGGGAACCACCGGGGAGCTGTTTTTT.

This sequence joins TRBV7-9 and TRBJ2-5; tentatively, D is TRBD1 or TRBD2 (6 bases each). CDR3 length: 15 residues. Trimming removed 6 bases from V and 5 bases from J, with 19 bases in between. Germline V CDR1 and CDR2: SEHNR, FQNEAQ (reference sequence). CDR3 bases: TGTGCCAGCAGAGTTCGCGGGACACTTGACGAGACCCAGTACTTC. Its translation: CASRVRGTLDETQYF.

V is TRBV12-3 or TRBV12-4 and J is TRBJ2-2, with D hard to call. V lost 6 bases to trimming and J lost 3 bases, with 17 bases between them. The CDR3 is made up of 16 amino acids. CDR3 coding DNA: TGTGCCAGCAGACCCCCAGGAGCGCTCTACACCGGGGAGCTGTTTTTT. Translated: CASRPPGALYTGELFF.

This sequence joins TRBV3-1 and TRBJ2-7; 9 bases are shared with TRBD1. The length of the CDR3 is 15 residues. Germline-derived CDR1 and CDR2 are LGHDT and YNNKEL (reference sequence). J gave up 3 bases and V 6 bases, and 9 bases lay outside the gene matches. Here the CDR3 DNA reads TGTGCCAGCAGGAAATCCGGGACAGGGAGCTACGAGCAGTACTTC. It translates to CASRKSGTGSYEQYF.

This clonotype was counted only a few times. This chain connects TRBV11-2 to TRBJ2-3; no firm D call. The germline CDR1 and CDR2 sequences are SGHAT and FQNNGV. The CDR3 runs to 14 residues. V was shortened by 5 bases and J by 12 bases, with 21 bases between the two germline ends. This CDR3 is CASSPPDAFRVQYF. The CDR3 coding sequence is TGTGCCAGCAGCCCCCCGGACGCTTTCCGGGTTCAGTATTTT.

The V and J genes are TRBV6-5 and TRBJ1-1; 7 bases fit TRBD1. The V gene end was trimmed by 2 bases and the J gene end by 0 bases; junction bases not matched to a gene: 6. The CDR3 has 16 amino acids. The germline V gene encodes CDR1 MNHEY and CDR2 SVGAGI. Written as DNA, the CDR3 is TGTGCCAGCAGTTACCCTAGGACAGGCATGAACACTGAAGCTTTCTTT. It is translated as CASSYPRTGMNTEAFF.

The chain carries TRBV9 and TRBJ2-7; possible D gene TRBD1, 5 bases. The germline V gene has CDR1 SGDLS and CDR2 YYNGEE. V lost 0 bases and J 0 bases, leaving 7 bases between the germline ends. This CDR3 is built from 14 residues. This CDR3 reads CASSVGQNSYEQYF. Written as DNA, the CDR3 is TGTGCCAGCAGCGTAGGACAGAACTCCTACGAGCAGTACTTC. The variable domain in full, completed from reference TRBV9 and TRBJ2-7, reads DSGVTQTPKHLITATGQRVTLRCSPRSGDLSVYWYQQSLDQGLQFLIQYYNGEERAKGNILERFSAQQFPDLHSELNLSSLELGDSALYFCASSVGQNSYEQYFGPGTRLTVT.

This clonotype was seen a handful of times. The chain is built from TRBV27 and TRBJ2-7; D not certain. The germline V and J ends were trimmed by 9 bases and 0 bases, with 15 bases remaining between them. The CDR3 is made up of 14 amino acids. Germline V gene sequence: CDR1 MNHEY, CDR2 SMNVEV (reference sequence). CDR3 bases: TGTGCCAGTAGCTGGAGCCTTAGCTCCTACGAGCAGTACTTC. It encodes CASSWSLSSYEQYF.

This chain's CDR3 is CASRPSPGQGSLSGANVLTF. CDR3 DNA: TGTGCCAGCAGGCCCTCCCCGGGACAGGGGTCCCTCTCTGGGGCCAACGTCCTGACTTTC. The chain links TRBV12-3 or TRBV12-4 to TRBJ2-6; TRBD1 agrees at 10 bases. Trimming took 6 bases from V and 0 from J; bases not matched to a gene: 14. The CDR3 contains 20 residues.

This clonotype was counted only a few times. The chain recombines TRBV6-5 with TRBJ2-1; weak D call: TRBD2 (6 bases). The length of the CDR3 is 15 residues. Germline-derived CDR1 and CDR2 are MNHEY and SVGAGI. V shed 1 base and J shed 2 bases, with 9 bases lying between them. CDR3 sequence reads: CASSYWSSAYNEQFF. CDR3 in DNA: TGTGCCAGCAGTTACTGGTCTAGCGCCTACAATGAGCAGTTCTTC.

The V gene is TRBV12-3 or TRBV12-4, the J gene TRBJ2-7; 7 bases are shared with TRBD2. The trim removed 6 bases at V and 11 bases at J, leaving 13 bases unmatched. This CDR3 comprises 13 residues. The CDR3 reads CASSPSWGGDEYF. The CDR3, as DNA: TGTGCCAGCAGCCCGTCGTGGGGGGGGGATGAGTACTTC.

This clonotype has more than one count but fewer than ten. The chain carries TRBV3-1 and TRBJ2-7; D is perhaps TRBD1 (7 bases). This CDR3 region has 19 residues. CDR1 LGHDT and CDR2 YNNKEL come from the germline V gene (reference sequence). Trimming stripped 0 bases from V and 4 bases from J, with 25 bases between. In nucleotides, the CDR3 is TGTGCCAGCAGCCAAGATCTATTTGGCTCGGGGGACAGAGTTTACGAGCAGTACTTC. Translated, it gives CASSQDLFGSGDRVYEQYF.

This clonotype occurred a few times. This chain links TRBV20-1 with TRBJ1-2, with TRBD1 identical over 9 bases. V lost 5 bases to trimming and J lost 5 bases; unmatched junction nucleotides: 6. The CDR3 totals 13 residues. Looked up from germline, CDR1 is DFQATT and CDR2 is SNEGSKA (reference sequence). CDR3 residues: CSAEPGQGYGYTF. CDR3 bases: TGCAGTGCTGAGCCGGGACAGGGTTATGGCTACACCTTC.

This clonotype was recorded a few times. V usage is TRBV18 and J usage is TRBJ1-6; unclear D gene. The CDR3 covers 13 residues. V was shortened by 8 bases and J by 8 bases, with 13 bases between the two germline ends. The germline gives CDR1 KGHSH, CDR2 LQKENI. The CDR3 sequence: CASRLDLDSPLHF. In nucleotides, the CDR3 is TGTGCCAGCCGCCTGGATTTGGATTCACCCCTCCACTTT.

The chain employs TRBV3-1 and TRBJ2-1; TRBD2 aligns across 16 bases. The CDR3 covers 16 residues. The germline CDR1 and CDR2 sequences are LGHDT and YNNKEL (reference sequence). After removal of 3 bases from V and 8 bases from J, the junction contained 4 bases not matched to a gene. The DNA of the CDR3 is TGTGCCAGCAGCCAGGGGACTAGCGGGAGGGCCTATGAGCAGTTCTTC. Amino acids: CASSQGTSGRAYEQFF.